The clone carrying this T cell receptor (beta chain) was counted a single time. The sample is drawn from a study of blood T cells in healthy people across ages. A J-beta primer mix and a sample-barcoded 5' primer were used in a second PCR of about 7 to 12 cycles. TCRdb called the 5' RACE reads again in MiXCR, with one record for every CDR3 protein. The repertoire holds more than 1,000,000 distinct CDR3 sequences, almost 25% seen once, with approximately 0.71% in the top ten. A further study also used this sample, focusing on T cells of mothers and their children.

Sequencing was done on a sample of blood. The TCR originated in a girl aged 2-10 years in good health.

CDR3 protein: CASSPRTGAQETQYF. The CDR3, as DNA: TGTGCCAGTAGTCCCAGGACAGGGGCTCAAGAGACCCAGTACTTC. The chain is built from TRBV19 and TRBJ2-5; 9 bases align to TRBD1. J lost 2 bases, V lost 5 bases, and 6 bases had no gene match. Germline V lookup: CDR1 LNHDA, CDR2 SQIVND (reference sequence). There are 15 residues in the CDR3.